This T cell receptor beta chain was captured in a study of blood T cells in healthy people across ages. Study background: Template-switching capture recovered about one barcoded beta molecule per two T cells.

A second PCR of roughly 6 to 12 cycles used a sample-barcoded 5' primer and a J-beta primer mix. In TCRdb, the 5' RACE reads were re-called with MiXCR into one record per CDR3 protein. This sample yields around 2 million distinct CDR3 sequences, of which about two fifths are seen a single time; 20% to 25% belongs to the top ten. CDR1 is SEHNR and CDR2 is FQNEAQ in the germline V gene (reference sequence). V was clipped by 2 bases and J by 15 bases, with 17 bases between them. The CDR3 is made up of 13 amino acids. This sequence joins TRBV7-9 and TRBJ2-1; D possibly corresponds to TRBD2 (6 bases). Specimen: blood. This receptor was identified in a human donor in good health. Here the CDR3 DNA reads TGTGCCAGCAGCTTAACAGGACGAGCGGGTTTGTTCTTC. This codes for CASSLTGRAGLFF.